One T cell receptor (beta chain) is described in this entry. The sample comes from a study of OX40 agonist ivuxolimab in advanced cancers. Study information: Patients in dose escalation had liver, melanoma, kidney or head and neck cancers.

TCRdb's table, derived via immunoSEQ multiplex PCR, lists solely in-frame clones and lacks some. This sample has approximately 92,000 clones, with approximately 95% found just once. Sequenced here: CD4+ or CD8+ T cells sorted from blood, sampled in a trial of the OX40 agonist ivuxolimab. This sequence was found in an adult with an advanced solid tumor such as melanoma, head and neck, liver or kidney cancer.

The CDR3 region is CSASGWDEQFF. CDR3 sequence (DNA): TGCAGTGCTAGCGGTTGGGATGAGCAGTTCTTC. V gene TRBV20-1 combines with J gene TRBJ2-1; D gene uncertain. Looked up from germline, CDR1 is DFQATT and CDR2 is SNEGSKA (reference sequence). The CDR3 runs to 11 residues. The V end was cut by 3 bases, the J end by 8 bases, with 8 bases between.